The clone carrying this TCR beta chain was found a few times. Sequencing was performed with immunoSEQ multiplex PCR; in TCRdb, only in-frame clones are kept and a portion is missing. The sample lists approximately 230,000 clones, approximately 82% occurring once. The entry originates in a study of blood T cell repertoires in COVID-19. The sequence was obtained from a man aged 40-49 years who had recovered from COVID-19. The sequenced sample consisted of PBMCs or T cells enriched from blood (not recorded which).

The DNA of the CDR3 is TGTGCCAGCAGCGAAGGACTAGCCCAAGAGACCCAGTACTTC. Amino acid sequence: CASSEGLAQETQYF. The chain carries TRBV7-9 and TRBJ2-5; TRBD2 aligns across 8 bases. The germline CDR1 and CDR2 sequences are SEHNR and FQNEAQ (reference sequence). J was trimmed by 1 base and V by 5 bases; bases with no gene match: 3. This CDR3 has 14 residues.